This T cell receptor (beta chain) was identified during a study of shared clonotypes between healthy human individuals. Study-level information: The composition of the donors was two women and three men aged 18 to 49.

Donors included only healthy HIV-negative adults lacking recent acute infections or vaccinations. Per germline, CDR1 SGHTA and CDR2 FQGNSA. This CDR3 is built from 12 residues. Trimming left V 4 bases short and J 13 bases short, with 15 bases between. This clone came up a few times. Authors' analysis steps: Sequence data from immunoSEQ were junction-only and lacked quality scores; consequently, filtering differed. TCRdb keeps only in-frame clones here, not all; method: immunoSEQ multiplex PCR. D and trimming come from the DNA, and the V and J calls and clone size come from that table. This table has around 330,000 clones, less than 85% appearing once.

This clonotype originated in a man in his thirties or forties in good health. V and J are TRBV7-2 and TRBJ2-3; the D gene could be TRBD1 or TRBD2 (5 bases each). The material sequenced was memory CD4+ T cells sorted from blood. Subset meaning: CD45RA-negative fraction. CDR3 coding DNA: TGTGCCAGCAGCTCCATGGACCGGGGCGAGTATTTT. It yields the protein CASSSMDRGEYF.